Detailed here is one TCR beta chain. Germline lookup yields CDR1 MNHEY and CDR2 SMNVEV (reference sequence). The CDR3 consists of 15 residues. Trimming removed 3 bases from V and 2 bases from J, with 14 bases in between. This specimen comes from a study of T cell changes during pregnancy in multiple sclerosis. The repertoire was sequenced with immunoSEQ multiplex PCR; TCRdb's copy has only in-frame clones and lacks some. This table holds approximately 40,000 clones, approximately 90% found once. The origin of this receptor is a female donor with multiple sclerosis, enrolled in a pregnancy study. The V and J genes are TRBV27 and TRBJ2-7; no clear D gene. The sequences come from CD4+ T cells from peripheral blood mononuclear cells, collected in the first trimester of pregnancy. CDR3 DNA: TGTGCCAGCAGTTTTTTTTTGAGTGTCCCCTACGAGCAGTACTTC. This gives the protein CASSFFLSVPYEQYF.